The sequence of this T cell receptor beta chain was determined in a study of blood T cell repertoires in COVID-19. CDR3 length equals 14 residues. Trimming took 4 bases from V and 8 from J, leaving 15 bases between them. Germline V gene sequence: CDR1 SEHNR, CDR2 FQNEAQ (reference sequence). The data were produced by immunoSEQ multiplex PCR, yet TCRdb's version contains in-frame clones alone and is incomplete. The table records hundreds of thousands of clones, about 91% of them present only once. Sequenced material: peripheral blood. This TCR was sampled from a man at least 80 years old with acute or convalescent COVID-19. The gene calls are TRBV7-9 and TRBJ2-1; D not certain. The chain's CDR3 is CASSSGWFRDEQFF. In DNA, the CDR3 is TGTGCCAGCAGCTCTGGTTGGTTTCGGGATGAGCAGTTCTTC.